Sequencing of this TCR beta chain was carried out in a study of shared clonotypes between healthy human individuals. Study in general: Researchers assigned three CD4 naive, three CD4 memory, two CD8 naive and one CD8 memory plate to each donor.

Generated by immunoSEQ multiplex PCR, the TCRdb table keeps only in-frame clones and is missing some. The sample includes around 720,000 clones, 55% to 85% seen only once; the top ten take around 1.8%. Trimming pared 4 bases from V and 5 bases from J, leaving 6 bases between. The length of the CDR3 is 12 residues. Germline-derived CDR1 and CDR2 are MDHEN and SYDVKM. The chain recombines TRBV28 with TRBJ1-5; D is uncertain. This clonotype was obtained from a woman younger than 45 in good health. Sequences were obtained from memory CD4+ T cells sorted from blood. Subset given: CD45RA-negative fraction. CDR3 region: CASSSVDQPQHF. DNA of the CDR3: TGTGCCAGCAGTTCGGTCGATCAGCCCCAGCATTTT.